The rows below give T cell receptor beta chains drawn from one sample of a study of CD8 T cells in ankylosing spondylitis. TCRdb re-derived calls from the 5' RACE reads in MiXCR, one entry per CDR3 protein. Of roughly 130,000 distinct CDR3 sequences in the sample, around 7% were seen once. Sequencing was carried out using blood, either unsorted or a sorted T cell fraction (not recorded which). The receptors were gathered from a male donor with ankylosing spondylitis or in good health (not recorded which). Both conserved end residues are part of each CDR3. A D gene is named only where the DNA matches it firmly. Some rows have no size entry. The others give once, few or many, or a class for an expanded clone.

size: many
length: 12
V: TRBV2
D: NA
J: TRBJ2-1
DNA: TGTGCCAGCAGTTGGGAGGACAATGAGCAGTTCTTC
CDR3: CASSWEDNEQFF

size: many
length: 17
V: TRBV5-6
D: NA
J: TRBJ2-5
DNA: TGTGCCAGCAGCTTATTAGTTGGTACAGGCGCACAAGAGACCCAGTACTTC
CDR3: CASSLLVGTGAQETQYF

size: many
length: 15
V: TRBV7-9
D: TRBD1
J: TRBJ2-3
DNA: TGTGCCAGCAGCCGACGCCCAGGGGGTTCAGATACGCAGTATTTT
CDR3: CASSRRPGGSDTQYF

size: NA
length: 15
V: TRBV5-4
D: NA
J: TRBJ1-3
DNA: TGTGCCAGCAGCTTGGACGGACGCTCTGGAAACACCATATATTTT
CDR3: CASSLDGRSGNTIYF

size: many
length: 16
V: TRBV7-3
D: NA
J: TRBJ2-2
DNA: TGTGCCAGCAGCCCTACCATCCGGGAGAACACCGGGGAGCTGTTTTTT
CDR3: CASSPTIRENTGELFF

size: many
length: 15
V: TRBV18
D: NA
J: TRBJ1-5
DNA: TGTGCCAGCTCACCACCTCTTGGGAGCAATCAGCCCCAGCATTTT
CDR3: CASSPPLGSNQPQHF

size: many
length: 15
V: TRBV9
D: NA
J: TRBJ2-3
DNA: TGTGCCAGCAGCGTAGACGCGGGAAGCACAGATACGCAGTATTTT
CDR3: CASSVDAGSTDTQYF

size: many
length: 16
V: TRBV5-6
D: NA
J: TRBJ2-3
DNA: TGTGCCAGCAGCTTGGTCCGGGCCCCAGATACAGATACGCAGTATTTT
CDR3: CASSLVRAPDTDTQYF

size: many
length: 16
V: TRBV9
D: NA
J: TRBJ2-6
DNA: TGTGCCAGCAGCGTAGTTACCGTCTCTGGGGCCAACGTCCTGACTTTC
CDR3: CASSVVTVSGANVLTF

size: many
length: 16
V: TRBV12-3/TRBV12-4
D: TRBD1
J: TRBJ2-7
DNA: TGTGCCAGCAGTTTAGGGGACAGGTTGAGCTCCTACGAGCAGTACTTC
CDR3: CASSLGDRLSSYEQYF

size: many
length: 13
V: TRBV29-1
D: TRBD1
J: TRBJ2-7
DNA: TGCAGCGTTGATGACAGGGGGTTCGACGAGCAGTACTTC
CDR3: CSVDDRGFDEQYF

size: NA
length: 18
V: TRBV7-3
D: TRBD2
J: TRBJ2-1
DNA: TGTGCCAGCAGCTCGGATGGGACTAGCGGGAGCCTTCTCGATGAGCAGTTCTTC
CDR3: CASSSDGTSGSLLDEQFF

size: many
length: 13
V: TRBV4-1
D: TRBD1
J: TRBJ2-7
DNA: TGCGCCAGCAGCCAAAACAGGGGATTGGAGCAGTACTTC
CDR3: CASSQNRGLEQYF

size: many
length: 18
V: TRBV14
D: NA
J: TRBJ2-3
DNA: TGTGCCAGCAGCCAAAGATCAAGGTCCCGATATAGCACAGATACGCAGTATTTT
CDR3: CASSQRSRSRYSTDTQYF

size: many
length: 14
V: TRBV5-1
D: TRBD2
J: TRBJ2-1
DNA: TGCGCCAGCAGCTTTAGCGGGGGCCCAACTGAGCAGTTCTTC
CDR3: CASSFSGGPTEQFF

size: many
length: 14
V: TRBV20-1
D: NA
J: TRBJ1-2
DNA: TGCAGTGCGTTGAGTGTTGGGGAGGGCTATGGCTACACCTTC
CDR3: CSALSVGEGYGYTF

size: many
length: 13
V: TRBV5-1
D: NA
J: TRBJ2-7
DNA: TGCGCCAGCAGCTTACGAGGGTACTACGAGCAGTACTTC
CDR3: CASSLRGYYEQYF

size: many
length: 12
V: TRBV20-1
D: NA
J: TRBJ2-7
DNA: TGCAGTGCTAGACGGCCTTCCTACGAGCAGTACTTC
CDR3: CSARRPSYEQYF

size: NA
length: 14
V: TRBV5-1
D: NA
J: TRBJ1-1
DNA: TGCGCCAGCAGCGAGGCCAGCTTGAACACTGAAGCTTTCTTT
CDR3: CASSEASLNTEAFF

size: many
length: 16
V: TRBV5-1
D: TRBD2
J: TRBJ2-1
DNA: TGCGCCAGCAGCTTGGGGGCGACTAGCGACTACAATGAGCAGTTCTTC
CDR3: CASSLGATSDYNEQFF

size: many
length: 15
V: TRBV4-2
D: NA
J: TRBJ1-5
DNA: TGTGCCAGCAGCCAAGACGGGACGGGCAATCAGCCCCAGCATTTT
CDR3: CASSQDGTGNQPQHF

size: many
length: 13
V: TRBV29-1
D: TRBD1
J: TRBJ2-7
DNA: TGCAGCGTTGCGGGACAGGATTTCTACGAGCAGTACTTC
CDR3: CSVAGQDFYEQYF

size: many
length: 15
V: TRBV6-1
D: TRBD2
J: TRBJ2-3
DNA: TGTGCCAGCAGTAGCCTAGCGGCGGGCACAGATACGCAGTATTTT
CDR3: CASSSLAAGTDTQYF

size: many
length: 17
V: TRBV7-2
D: NA
J: TRBJ1-1
DNA: TGTGCCAGCAGCTTAGCCCCATGGAGGGTAGAGTGGTCTGAAGCTTTCTTT
CDR3: CASSLAPWRVEWSEAFF

size: many
length: 15
V: TRBV6-1
D: TRBD2
J: TRBJ2-7
DNA: TGTGCCAGCAGCCATGGGGCGGGGGTTACCTACGAGCAGTACTTC
CDR3: CASSHGAGVTYEQYF

size: many
length: 16
V: TRBV5-4
D: TRBD1
J: TRBJ1-1
DNA: TGTGCCAGCAGTTTGGGACAGGTGTCGAGGGACACTGAAGCTTTCTTT
CDR3: CASSLGQVSRDTEAFF

size: many
length: 14
V: TRBV9
D: TRBD1
J: TRBJ2-2
DNA: TGTGCCAGCAGCGTAGGAACACAGGGGTGGGAGCTGTTTTTT
CDR3: CASSVGTQGWELFF

size: many
length: 14
V: TRBV2
D: NA
J: TRBJ2-5
DNA: TGTGCCAGCAAGCCTACCGGAGGGGCGGAGACCCAGTACTTC
CDR3: CASKPTGGAETQYF

size: many
length: 12
V: TRBV27
D: NA
J: TRBJ2-5
DNA: TGTGCCAGCGGTTCCGGTGAAGAGACCCAGTACTTC
CDR3: CASGSGEETQYF

size: few
length: 16
V: TRBV12-3/TRBV12-4
D: TRBD1
J: TRBJ1-1
DNA: TGTGCCAGCAGTTTTAGCAGGGGGCGGGGGAACACTGAAGCTTTCTTT
CDR3: CASSFSRGRGNTEAFF

size: many
length: 14
V: TRBV5-1
D: NA
J: TRBJ2-7
DNA: TGCGCCAGCAGCCCGAGGGCAGAAGGGTACGAGCAGTACTTC
CDR3: CASSPRAEGYEQYF

size: many
length: 16
V: TRBV6-5
D: NA
J: TRBJ1-1
DNA: TGTGCCAGCAGTTATGACCCGTTTAATAAGAACACTGAAGCTTTCTTT
CDR3: CASSYDPFNKNTEAFF

size: many
length: 15
V: TRBV12-3/TRBV12-4
D: TRBD2
J: TRBJ2-2
DNA: TGTGCCAGCAGTGAACTAGCGGGGGGAACCGGGGAGCTGTTTTTT
CDR3: CASSELAGGTGELFF

size: many
length: 14
V: TRBV5-1
D: NA
J: TRBJ1-1
DNA: TGCGCCAGCAGCGGACGGAAAGCTGATCCCGAAGCTTTCTTT
CDR3: CASSGRKADPEAFF

size: many
length: 14
V: TRBV2
D: NA
J: TRBJ1-5
DNA: TGTGCCAGCACTGGAGGACGGAGCAATCAGCCCCAGCATTTT
CDR3: CASTGGRSNQPQHF

size: many
length: 13
V: TRBV20-1
D: NA
J: TRBJ1-2
DNA: TGCAGTGCTAGGGCGGACACGGGACGGGACTACACCTTC
CDR3: CSARADTGRDYTF

size: many
length: 15
V: TRBV3-1
D: TRBD1
J: TRBJ1-4
DNA: TGTGCCAGCAGCCAAGGCGGGACAGGGGTAGGGAAACTGTTTTTT
CDR3: CASSQGGTGVGKLFF

size: many
length: 8
V: TRBV20-1
D: NA
J: TRBJ1-1
DNA: TGCATGGGGTCTGAAGCTTTCTTT
CDR3: CMGSEAFF

size: NA
length: 18
V: TRBV3-1
D: TRBD1
J: TRBJ2-5
DNA: TGTGCCAGCACCCAAGGCTCGAAGTTTCAGGGGGAAGAGGAGACCCAGTACTTC
CDR3: CASTQGSKFQGEEETQYF

size: many
length: 10
V: TRBV20-1
D: NA
J: TRBJ2-3
DNA: TGCAGTCCAACGAACGATACGCAGTATTTT
CDR3: CSPTNDTQYF

size: many
length: 15
V: TRBV7-8
D: NA
J: TRBJ2-3
DNA: TGTGCCAGCAGCGGGGGACTCTCCTTTGAAGGCACGCAGTATTTT
CDR3: CASSGGLSFEGTQYF

size: many
length: 15
V: TRBV12-3/TRBV12-4
D: NA
J: TRBJ1-5
DNA: TGTGCCAGCAGCCTCAGCGTGGGATCAAATCAGCCCCAGCATTTT
CDR3: CASSLSVGSNQPQHF

size: many
length: 14
V: TRBV6-1
D: TRBD1
J: TRBJ2-3
DNA: TGTGCCAGCAGTGGGACAGGGTACACAGATACGCAGTATTTT
CDR3: CASSGTGYTDTQYF

size: many
length: 15
V: TRBV3-1
D: NA
J: TRBJ1-5
DNA: TGTGCCAGCAGCCAAGATGGGGCAAGCAATCAGCCCCAGCATTTT
CDR3: CASSQDGASNQPQHF